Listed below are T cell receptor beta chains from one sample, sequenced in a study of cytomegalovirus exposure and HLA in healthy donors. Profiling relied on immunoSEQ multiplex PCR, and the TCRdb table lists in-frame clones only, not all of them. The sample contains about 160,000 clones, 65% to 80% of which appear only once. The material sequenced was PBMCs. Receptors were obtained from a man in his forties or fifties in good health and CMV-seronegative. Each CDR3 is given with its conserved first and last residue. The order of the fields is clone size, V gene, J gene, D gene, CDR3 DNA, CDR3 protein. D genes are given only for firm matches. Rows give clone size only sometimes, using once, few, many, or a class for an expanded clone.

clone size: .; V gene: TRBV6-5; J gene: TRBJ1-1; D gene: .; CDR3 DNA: TGTGCCAGCAGTTACGGAGGGCCACGGACCACTGAAGCTTTCTTT; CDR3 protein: CASSYGGPRTTEAFF
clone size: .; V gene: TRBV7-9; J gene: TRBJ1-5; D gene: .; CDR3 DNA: TGTTCCAGCAGCTTCTCAGGGACACGGGATCCCCAGCATTTT; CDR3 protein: CSSSFSGTRDPQHF
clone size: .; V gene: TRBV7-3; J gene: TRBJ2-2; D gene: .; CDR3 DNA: TGTGCCAGCAGCTCCAGCGGCACCGGGGAGCTGTTTTTT; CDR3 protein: CASSSSGTGELFF
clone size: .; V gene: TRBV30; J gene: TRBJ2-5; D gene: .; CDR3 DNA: TGTGCCTGGAGCGAGGGGGACAAAGAGACCCAGTACTTC; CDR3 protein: CAWSEGDKETQYF
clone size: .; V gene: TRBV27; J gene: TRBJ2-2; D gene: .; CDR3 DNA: TGTGCCAGCAATCCACACCCCCGGGGCACCGGGGAGCTGTTTTTT; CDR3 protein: CASNPHPRGTGELFF
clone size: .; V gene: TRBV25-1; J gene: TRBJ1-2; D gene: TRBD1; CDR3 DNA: TGTGCCAGCAGTGAAAGTAGGGGGCGCGGCTACACCTTC; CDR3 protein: CASSESRGRGYTF
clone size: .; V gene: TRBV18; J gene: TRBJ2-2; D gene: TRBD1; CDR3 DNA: TGTGCCAGCTCACTCTCGGACAGGGGGCGCGACACCGGGGAGCTGTTTTTT; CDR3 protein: CASSLSDRGRDTGELFF
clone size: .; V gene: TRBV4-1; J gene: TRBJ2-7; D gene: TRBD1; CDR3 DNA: TGCGCCAGCAGCGACCCCGACAGGGTGGACGAGCAGTACTTC; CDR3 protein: CASSDPDRVDEQYF
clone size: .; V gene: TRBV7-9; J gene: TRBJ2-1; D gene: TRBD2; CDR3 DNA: TGTGCCAGCAGCTTAGGGACTAGCGGGGAGCCCTTGGATGAGCAGTTCTTC; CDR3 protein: CASSLGTSGEPLDEQFF
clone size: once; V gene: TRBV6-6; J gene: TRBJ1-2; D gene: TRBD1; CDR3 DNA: TGTGCCAGCAGCCACGACAGGGAAGGAGGCTACACCTTC; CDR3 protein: CASSHDREGGYTF
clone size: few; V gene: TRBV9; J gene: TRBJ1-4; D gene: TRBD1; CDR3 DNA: TGTGCCAGCAGCGCCGGGAACAGGGGCCTTAATGAAAAACTGTTTTTT; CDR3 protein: CASSAGNRGLNEKLFF
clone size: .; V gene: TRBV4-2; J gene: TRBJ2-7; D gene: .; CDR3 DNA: TGTGCCAGCAGCCCCGGATCTAGCGATCCGCGCTACGAGCAGTACTTC; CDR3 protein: CASSPGSSDPRYEQYF
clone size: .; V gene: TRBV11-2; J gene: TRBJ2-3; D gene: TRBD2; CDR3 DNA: TGTGCCAGCAGCCCGGATGGGACTAGCGGGGGGAGCACAGATACGCAGTATTTT; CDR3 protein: CASSPDGTSGGSTDTQYF
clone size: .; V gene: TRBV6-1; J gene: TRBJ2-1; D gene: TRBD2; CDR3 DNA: TGTGCCAGCAAGGCTACCGGGGGGGCCAATGAGCAGTTCTTC; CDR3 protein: CASKATGGANEQFF
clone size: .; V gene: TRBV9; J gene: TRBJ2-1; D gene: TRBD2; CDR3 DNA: TGTGCCAGCAGCGAGTCGCGGGACAGCCGACTAGCGGGTATCTCCTACAATGAGCAGTTCTTC; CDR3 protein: CASSESRDSRLAGISYNEQFF
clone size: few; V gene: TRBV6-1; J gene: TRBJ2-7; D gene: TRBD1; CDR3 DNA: TGTGCCAGCAGACTCGGGACAGGGGTCTACGAGCAGTACTTC; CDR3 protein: CASRLGTGVYEQYF
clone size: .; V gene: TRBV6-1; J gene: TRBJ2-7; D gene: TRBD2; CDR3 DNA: TGTGCCGCGAAGAGGGGAGGGTACTACGAGCAGTACTTC; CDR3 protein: CAAKRGGYYEQYF
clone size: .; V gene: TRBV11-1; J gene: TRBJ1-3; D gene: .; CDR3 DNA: TGTGCCAGCAGCAAAGACAGACAATACTCTGGAAACACCATATATTTT; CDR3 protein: CASSKDRQYSGNTIYF
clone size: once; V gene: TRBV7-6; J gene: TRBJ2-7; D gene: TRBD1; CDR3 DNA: TGTGCCAGCAGCTCTTCGGACAGGGCCTCCTACGAGCAGTACTTC; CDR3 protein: CASSSSDRASYEQYF
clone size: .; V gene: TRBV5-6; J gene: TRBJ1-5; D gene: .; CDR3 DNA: TGTGCCAGCGAGGCCCGCGGATATAGCAATCAGCCCCAGCATTTT; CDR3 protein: CASEARGYSNQPQHF
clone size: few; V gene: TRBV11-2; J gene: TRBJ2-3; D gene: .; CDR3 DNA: TGTGCCAGCAGCTTAGATACAGACACAGATACGCAGTATTTT; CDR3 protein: CASSLDTDTDTQYF
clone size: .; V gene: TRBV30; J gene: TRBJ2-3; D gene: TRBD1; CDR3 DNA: TGTGCCTGGAGTCGAGGGGGCCGGGAAACAGATACGCAGTATTTT; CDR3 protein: CAWSRGGRETDTQYF
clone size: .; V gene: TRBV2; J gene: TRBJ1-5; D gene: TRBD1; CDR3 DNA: TGTGCCAGCAGTGAAAACAGGGGAGACAATCAGCCCCAGCATTTT; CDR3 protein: CASSENRGDNQPQHF
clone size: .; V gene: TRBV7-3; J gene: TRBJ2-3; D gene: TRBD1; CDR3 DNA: TGTGCCAGCAGCGTGGGACAGGGGGCGTCAGATACGCAGTATTTT; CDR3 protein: CASSVGQGASDTQYF
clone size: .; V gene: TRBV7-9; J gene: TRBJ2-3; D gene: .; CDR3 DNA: TGTGCCAGCATCCTAACAGGTCCTAGCACAGATACGCAGTATTTT; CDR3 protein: CASILTGPSTDTQYF
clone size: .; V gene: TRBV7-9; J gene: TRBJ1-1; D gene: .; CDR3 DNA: TGTGCCAGCAGCTCGACGGGGAACACTGAAGCTTTCTTT; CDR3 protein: CASSSTGNTEAFF
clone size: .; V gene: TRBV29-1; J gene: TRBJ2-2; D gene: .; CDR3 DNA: TGCAGCGTTGAACAGGGGACCGGGGAGCTGTTTTTT; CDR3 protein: CSVEQGTGELFF
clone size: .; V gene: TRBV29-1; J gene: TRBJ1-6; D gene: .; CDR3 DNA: TGCAGCGTTCGGACACTCCTAGGTTCACCCCTCCACTTT; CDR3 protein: CSVRTLLGSPLHF
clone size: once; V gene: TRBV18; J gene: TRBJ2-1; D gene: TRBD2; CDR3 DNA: TGTGCCAGCTCACTACCGGCGGGGGGAAGGAATGAGCAGTTCTTC; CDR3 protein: CASSLPAGGRNEQFF
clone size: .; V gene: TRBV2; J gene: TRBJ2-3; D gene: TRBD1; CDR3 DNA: TGTGCCAGCAGTGGGGGACAGAGCACAGATACGCAGTATTTT; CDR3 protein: CASSGGQSTDTQYF
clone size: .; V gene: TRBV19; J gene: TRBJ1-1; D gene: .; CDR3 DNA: TGTGCCAGTAGTGCCCACCCCCCCGAGAGGACTGAAGCTTTCTTT; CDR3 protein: CASSAHPPERTEAFF
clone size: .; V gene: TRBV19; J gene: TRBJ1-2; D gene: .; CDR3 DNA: TGTGCCAGTACTACGACAGCAACCCGTTATGGCTACACCTTC; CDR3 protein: CASTTTATRYGYTF
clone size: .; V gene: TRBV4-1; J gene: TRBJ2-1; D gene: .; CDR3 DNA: TGCGCCAGCAGCCCCGGCGGCCCCAATGAGCAGTTCTTC; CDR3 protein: CASSPGGPNEQFF
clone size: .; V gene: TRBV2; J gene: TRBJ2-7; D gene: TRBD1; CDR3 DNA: TGTGCCAGCAGAGGGACAGGGATAACCTACGAGCAGTACTTC; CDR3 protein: CASRGTGITYEQYF
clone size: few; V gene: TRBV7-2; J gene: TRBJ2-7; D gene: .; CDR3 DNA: TGTGCCAGCAGCTTAGTCTCCCCGGCAGGCACCTACGAGCAGTACTTC; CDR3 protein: CASSLVSPAGTYEQYF
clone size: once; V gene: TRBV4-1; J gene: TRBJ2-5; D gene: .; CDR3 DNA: TGCGCCAGCAGCCAAGGGAGCTGGGTACAAGAGACCCAGTACTTC; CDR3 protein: CASSQGSWVQETQYF
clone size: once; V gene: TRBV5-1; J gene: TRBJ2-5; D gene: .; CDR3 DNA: TGCGCCAGCAGCTTGACTAGCTACCAAGAGACCCAGTACTTC; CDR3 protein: CASSLTSYQETQYF
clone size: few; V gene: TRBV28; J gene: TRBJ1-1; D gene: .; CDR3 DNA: TGTGCCAGCAGCCTCCGGCGGGCTGAAGCTTTCTTT; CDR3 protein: CASSLRRAEAFF
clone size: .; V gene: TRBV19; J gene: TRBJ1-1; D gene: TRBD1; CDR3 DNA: TGTGCCAGTTTCGTGACAGGGGGCCTTGTGGGCACTGAAGCTTTCTTT; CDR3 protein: CASFVTGGLVGTEAFF
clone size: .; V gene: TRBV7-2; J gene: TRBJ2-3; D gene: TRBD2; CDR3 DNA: TGTGCCAGCAGCTTAGGAGGCCTAGCGGGGATAGATACGCAGTATTTT; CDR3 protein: CASSLGGLAGIDTQYF
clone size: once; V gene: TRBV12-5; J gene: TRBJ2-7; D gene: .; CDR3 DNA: TGTGCTAGTGGTTGGGCTAGCGACTACGAGCAGTACTTC; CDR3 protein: CASGWASDYEQYF
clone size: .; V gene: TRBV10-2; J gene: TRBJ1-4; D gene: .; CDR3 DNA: TGCGCCAGCACCGAGAGTAATGAAAAACTGTTTTTT; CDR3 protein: CASTESNEKLFF
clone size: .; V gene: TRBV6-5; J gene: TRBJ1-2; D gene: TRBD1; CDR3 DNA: TGTGCCAGCAGTTACTCGAGGTTCGGACAGGTCTATGGCTACACCTTC; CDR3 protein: CASSYSRFGQVYGYTF
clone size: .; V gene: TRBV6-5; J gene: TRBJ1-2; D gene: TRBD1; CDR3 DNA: TGTGCCAGCAGTGGACCGGGACAGGGCTTTGGCTACACCTTC; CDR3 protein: CASSGPGQGFGYTF
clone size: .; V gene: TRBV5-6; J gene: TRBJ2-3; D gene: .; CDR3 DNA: TGTGCCAGCAGCTTGGGGACAGTGGGCACAGATACGCAGTATTTT; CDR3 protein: CASSLGTVGTDTQYF
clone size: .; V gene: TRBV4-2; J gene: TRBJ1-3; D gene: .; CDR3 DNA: TGTGCCAGCAGCCAAGCTGGAGGGGACGGTAACACCATATATTTT; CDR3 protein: CASSQAGGDGNTIYF
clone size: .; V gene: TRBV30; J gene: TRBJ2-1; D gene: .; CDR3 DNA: TGTGCCTGGAGTGTTGGCGGGTCGGCCTACAATGAGCAGTTCTTC; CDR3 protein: CAWSVGGSAYNEQFF
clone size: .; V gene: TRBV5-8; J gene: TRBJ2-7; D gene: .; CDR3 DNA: TGTGCCAGCAGCTTGGGGGGCCCCTACGAGCAGTACTTC; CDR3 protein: CASSLGGPYEQYF
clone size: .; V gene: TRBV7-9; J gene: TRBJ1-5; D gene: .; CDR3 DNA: TGTGCCAGCAGCTTAGAGGGAGGGAATCAGCCCCAGCATTTT; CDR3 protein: CASSLEGGNQPQHF
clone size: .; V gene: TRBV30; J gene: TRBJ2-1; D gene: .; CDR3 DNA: TGTGCCTGGAGTCCGGGAGACAGTGTGTCGCGGTACAATGAGCAGTTCTTC; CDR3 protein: CAWSPGDSVSRYNEQFF
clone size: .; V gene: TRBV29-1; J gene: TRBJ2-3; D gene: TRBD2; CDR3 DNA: TGCAGCGTTCCAGGGCCGGGGGGAGATACGCAGTATTTT; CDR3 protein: CSVPGPGGDTQYF
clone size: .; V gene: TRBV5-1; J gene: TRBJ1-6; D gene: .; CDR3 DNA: TGCGCCAGCAGCTCGGGGATGAATTCACCCCTCCACTTT; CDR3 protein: CASSSGMNSPLHF